This passage covers 18 T cell receptor beta chains from one sample sequenced in a study of blood T cell repertoires in COVID-19. The protocol was immunoSEQ multiplex PCR, while the TCRdb copy is restricted to in-frame clones and leaves out a portion. The sample yields some 48,000 clones, 89% seen once. The sequencing input was peripheral blood. The receptor set was obtained from a human donor in a cohort sampled during active COVID-19.

CDR3 DNA: TGTGCCAGCAAGGGGGACAGCACAGATACGCAGTATTTT. Its protein product is CASKGDSTDTQYF. This chain uses TRBV2 with TRBJ2-3, with D maybe TRBD1 (6 bases). With 7 bases removed from V and 0 bases from J, the gap between germline ends came to 8 bases. Germline V CDR1 and CDR2: SNHLY, FYNNEI. The CDR3 has 13 amino acids.

The V gene is TRBV18, the J gene TRBJ2-1; D remains ambiguous. CDR1 and CDR2 from the germline V gene are KGHSH and LQKENI. The length of the CDR3 is 13 residues. Trimming took 2 bases from V and 6 from J, leaving 8 bases between them. The CDR3 region is CASSPNSINEQFF. The CDR3 nucleotides read TGTGCCAGCTCACCAAATTCAATCAATGAGCAGTTCTTC.

V usage is TRBV11-2 and J usage is TRBJ1-2; no clear D. Germline-derived CDR1 and CDR2 are SGHAT and FQNNGV. The CDR3 length is 14 residues. Trimming stripped 5 bases from V and 0 bases from J, with 10 bases between. CDR3 in amino acids: CASSLVRANYGYTF. The CDR3 nucleotides read TGTGCCAGCAGCCTTGTAAGAGCTAACTATGGCTACACCTTC.

This chain uses TRBV28 with TRBJ2-1; 9 bases fit TRBD1. V was pared by 10 bases and J by 1 base, with 17 bases of the junction left unmatched. CDR1 and CDR2 (germline): MDHEN, SYDVKM. This CDR3 comprises 18 residues. CDR3 region: CATIRQGGTLLSYNEQFF. In DNA form, the CDR3 reads TGTGCCACCATAAGACAGGGGGGGACACTCCTATCCTACAATGAGCAGTTCTTC.

The genes are TRBV7-3 and TRBJ2-2; 14 bases align to TRBD2. Germline lookup yields CDR1 SGHTA and CDR2 FQGTGA. The V and J ends lost 5 bases and 4 bases, in that order; junction bases with no gene match: 3. The CDR3 consists of 16 residues. CDR3 in amino acids: CASSPGLAGATGELFF. The CDR3 DNA follows: TGTGCCAGCAGCCCGGGACTAGCGGGAGCCACCGGGGAGCTGTTTTTT.

The chain links TRBV28 to TRBJ1-3; the D is unclear. Germline V gene sequence: CDR1 MDHEN, CDR2 SYDVKM. Trimming took 4 bases from V and 0 from J, leaving 4 bases between them. This CDR3 is 13 amino acids long. The CDR3 sequence is CASSSNSGNTIYF. The DNA for the CDR3 is TGTGCCAGCAGTTCAAACTCTGGAAACACCATATATTTT. Filled out from reference TRBV28 and TRBJ1-3, the complete variable domain reads DVKVTQSSRYLVKRTGEKVFLECVQDMDHENMFWYRQDPGLGLRLIYFSYDVKMKEKGDIPEGYSVSREKKERFSLILESASTNQTSMYLCASSSNSGNTIYFGEGSWLTVV.

This clone has only a few counts. V and J are TRBV2 and TRBJ2-1; D ambiguous. V lost 8 bases, J lost 10 bases, and 12 bases lay in between. The CDR3 covers 11 residues. The germline V gene has CDR1 SNHLY and CDR2 FYNNEI. The CDR3 region is CASLRQAEQFF. As DNA, the CDR3 is TGTGCCAGCCTGCGCCAAGCCGAGCAGTTCTTC.

This rearrangement joins TRBV5-8 to TRBJ1-5; 8 nucleotides line up with TRBD1. This CDR3 has 15 residues. V lost 0 bases, J lost 1 base, and 0 bases stayed unmatched. Per germline, CDR1 SGHTS and CDR2 YDEGEE. CDR3 sequence reads: CASSLGTGSNQPQHF. CDR3 in DNA: TGTGCCAGCAGCTTGGGGACAGGGAGCAATCAGCCCCAGCATTTT.

V usage is TRBV24-1 and J usage is TRBJ2-1, with 7 positions matching TRBD2. Germline-derived CDR1 and CDR2 are KGHDR and SFDVKD. The CDR3 totals 13 residues. V lost 7 bases, J lost 4 bases, and 3 bases stayed unmatched. The CDR3, as DNA: TGTGCCACCAGGTGGGGGGGATACAATGAGCAGTTCTTC. It yields the protein CATRWGGYNEQFF.

The chain is built from TRBV7-6 and TRBJ2-1, with D perhaps matching TRBD2 (6 bases). Trimming left V 1 base short and J 8 bases short, with 21 bases between. Germline V gives CDR1 SGHVS, CDR2 FNYEAQ. CDR3 length equals 17 residues. This CDR3 is CASSLGGLRDVSHEQFF. In DNA, the CDR3 is TGTGCCAGCAGCTTAGGGGGACTCCGGGACGTTTCACATGAGCAGTTCTTC.

Only one count was recorded for this clone. The chain has TRBV4-3 and TRBJ1-5; 9 nucleotides align to TRBD1. The V and J ends lost 0 bases and 6 bases, in that order; junction bases with no gene match: 9. Per germline, CDR1 LGHNA and CDR2 YSLEER. The length of the CDR3 is 17 residues. CDR3 DNA sequence: TGCGCCAGCAGCCAAGAACGGAGGACAGGGGAGTTTCAGCCCCAGCATTTT. It specifies CASSQERRTGEFQPQHF.

In its sample, this clone was seen once. V usage is TRBV4-2 and J usage is TRBJ2-4; D may be TRBD1 (6 bases). With 0 bases removed from V and 6 bases from J, the gap between germline ends came to 12 bases. The CDR3 runs 15 residues. The germline V gene has CDR1 LGHNA and CDR2 YNFKEQ. CDR3 in DNA: TGTGCCAGCAGCCAAGATGGACAGAAGAGAAACATTCAGTACTTC. It codes for CASSQDGQKRNIQYF.

The chain has TRBV7-9 and TRBJ1-4; D unresolved. Trimming pared 0 bases from V and 8 bases from J, leaving 13 bases between. The germline CDR1 and CDR2 sequences are SEHNR and FQNEAQ (reference sequence). The CDR3 spans 15 residues. CDR3: CASSLATGWSEKLFF. The CDR3 nucleotides read TGTGCCAGCAGCTTAGCGACGGGGTGGTCGGAAAAACTGTTTTTT.

The V call is TRBV6-5, the J call TRBJ1-1, with D possibly being TRBD1 (6 bases). CDR1 is MNHEY and CDR2 is SVGAGI in the germline V gene. V was pared by 7 bases and J by 7 bases, with 16 bases between. The CDR3 spans 13 residues. CDR3 DNA sequence: TGTGCCAGCAAGAGGACAGCCCCCCGTGAAGCTTTCTTT. Amino acid sequence: CASKRTAPREAFF.

The V call is TRBV19, the J call TRBJ1-1; TRBD1 agrees at 8 bases. CDR3 length equals 15 residues. CDR1 and CDR2 (germline): LNHDA, SQIVND (reference sequence). The J segment lost 6 bases and the V segment lost 4 bases, leaving 10 bases of the junction unmatched. The CDR3 nucleotides read TGTGCCAGTAGTACCAGGACAGGGTGGATCGCTGAAGCTTTCTTT. It is translated as CASSTRTGWIAEAFF.

This sequence joins TRBV5-5 and TRBJ2-3; 7 bases align to TRBD1. This CDR3 is 14 amino acids long. The V gene's germline CDR1 is SGHKS and CDR2 YYEKEE (reference sequence). V trimming: 4 bases; J trimming: 3 bases; junction bases outside the gene matches: 5. The CDR3 loop reads CASSHRGLTDTQYF. The CDR3 DNA follows: TGTGCCAGCAGCCACAGGGGCCTAACAGATACGCAGTATTTT.

The V and J genes are TRBV15 and TRBJ2-3; no clear D gene. This CDR3 spans 14 amino acids. V lost 3 bases to trimming and J lost 0 bases, with 7 bases between them. In germline, CDR1 is LNHNV, CDR2 YYDKDF (reference sequence). The CDR3 bases are TGTGCCACCAGCAGGGGCAGAAGCACAGATACGCAGTATTTT. It codes for CATSRGRSTDTQYF.

This clone was observed once. The chain links TRBV7-2 to TRBJ2-1; perhaps TRBD2 as D (5 bases). CDR3 length: 15 amino acids. V dropped 5 bases and J dropped 6 bases, with 17 bases sitting between them. Germline V gene data show CDR1 as SGHTA and CDR2 as FQGNSA. The CDR3 here is CASSLGVRFFNEQFF. The CDR3 DNA is TGTGCCAGCAGCCTGGGAGTTAGGTTTTTCAATGAGCAGTTCTTC.